This T cell receptor (beta chain) was documented in a study of shared clonotypes between healthy human individuals. Assay execution proceeded at the deep level. For every subset, genomic DNA was evenly distributed across several immunoSEQ plates. The protocol was immunoSEQ multiplex PCR, while the TCRdb copy is restricted to in-frame clones and leaves out a portion. The profile shows hundreds of thousands of clones, nearly 95% of them singletons. Trimming left V 3 bases short and J 3 bases short, with 12 bases between. The CDR3 extends over 13 amino acids. Germline V gene sequence: CDR1 GTSNPN, CDR2 SVGIG (reference sequence). Regarding this clone: Its antigen is undetermined.

Naive CD8 cells lacked CD45RO and underwent positive selection for CCR7, leaving out terminally differentiated effector memory CD45RA+ cells. Study-level results: Clonotypes that were shared across a handful of donors made up roughly 5% of naive CD4 clonotypes. Across subsets, estimated richness was generally greater for naive than for memory populations.

The sequence came from a man aged 30 to 39 in good health. The chain recombines TRBV30 with TRBJ2-7; D is possibly TRBD1 (6 bases). The sample taken for sequencing was naive CD8+ T cells sorted from blood. CDR3 loop: CAWSPGTSYEQYF. CDR3 nucleotide sequence: TGTGCCTGGAGCCCCGGGACAAGCTACGAGCAGTACTTC.